The next 5 T cell receptor beta chains were all read from a single sample in a study of blood T cell repertoires in COVID-19. Method: immunoSEQ multiplex PCR; TCRdb's copy keeps in-frame clones and lacks some. The top ten hold more than 1% of the sample, which has a few hundred thousand clones, approximately 90% seen once. Sequencing was carried out using PBMCs or T cells enriched from blood (not recorded which). These receptors came from a woman between 18 and 29 years old who had recovered from COVID-19.

This sequence joins TRBV4-1 and TRBJ2-5, with D possibly matching TRBD1 (5 bases). This CDR3 is built from 13 residues. Germline CDR1 is MGHRA and CDR2 is YSYEKL. Trimming pared 1 base from V and 5 bases from J, leaving 8 bases between. CDR3 nucleotide sequence: TGCGCCAGCAGCCAAGGGGGCAGGGAGACCCAGTACTTC. Amino acids: CASSQGGRETQYF.

V gene TRBV6-5 combines with J gene TRBJ1-4; D unresolved. This CDR3 comprises 14 residues. V lost 2 bases to trimming and J lost 4 bases, with 8 bases between them. Germline V gene sequence: CDR1 MNHEY, CDR2 SVGAGI. CDR3 in amino acids: CASSYQGSNEKLFF. CDR3 nucleotides: TGTGCCAGCAGTTACCAAGGGAGTAATGAAAAACTGTTTTTT.

This clone appeared a single time. The rearrangement links TRBV30 to TRBJ1-5, with no clear D. Trimming pared 0 bases from V and 1 base from J, leaving 10 bases between. Germline loops: CDR1 GTSNPN, CDR2 SVGIG (reference sequence). The CDR3 is 15 amino acids. The CDR3 DNA is TGTGCCTGGAGTGTTTCGGGGTCGAGCAATCAGCCCCAGCATTTT. Translating it yields CAWSVSGSSNQPQHF.

The chain couples TRBV6-5 to TRBJ1-2; 8 bases are shared with TRBD1. J gave up 7 bases and V 6 bases, and 10 bases lay outside the gene matches. The CDR3 length is 14 residues. Per the germline V gene, CDR1 is MNHEY and CDR2 is SVGAGI. Written as DNA, the CDR3 is TGTGCCAGCAGGGACAGGGTAGGCCCACTTGGCTACACCTTC. Residues: CASRDRVGPLGYTF.

This sequence joins TRBV5-1 and TRBJ1-6; 8 bases line up with TRBD1. The CDR3 covers 15 residues. The V and J ends lost 4 bases and 4 bases, in that order; junction bases with no gene match: 4. CDR1 is SGHRS and CDR2 is YFSETQ in the germline V gene. The CDR3 sequence: CASSGQGLYNSPLHF. In DNA, the CDR3 is TGCGCCAGCAGCGGACAGGGTTTGTATAATTCACCCCTCCACTTT.